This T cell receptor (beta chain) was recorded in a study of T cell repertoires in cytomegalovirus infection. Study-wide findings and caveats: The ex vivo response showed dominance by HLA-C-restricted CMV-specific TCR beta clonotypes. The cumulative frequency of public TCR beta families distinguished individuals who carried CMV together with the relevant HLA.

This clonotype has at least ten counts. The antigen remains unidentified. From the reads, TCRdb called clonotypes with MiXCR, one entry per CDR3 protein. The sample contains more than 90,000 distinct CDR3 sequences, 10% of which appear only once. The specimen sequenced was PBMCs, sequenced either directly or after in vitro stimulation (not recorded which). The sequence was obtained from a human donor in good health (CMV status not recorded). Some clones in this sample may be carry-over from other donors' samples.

The CDR3 region has the DNA TGTGCCAGCAGCAACGGTCGTAATTCACCCCTCCACTTT. This sequence encodes CASSNGRNSPLHF. V and J are TRBV7-6 and TRBJ1-6; D not certain. The V end was cut by 5 bases, the J end by 6 bases, with 8 bases between. From germline, CDR1 is SGHVS and CDR2 FNYEAQ. The CDR3 totals 13 residues.